The rows below give T cell receptor beta chains drawn from one sample of a study of blood T cell repertoires in COVID-19. Method: immunoSEQ multiplex PCR; TCRdb's copy keeps in-frame clones and lacks some. This sample carries 90,000 to 110,000 clones, about 78% of them seen once, and the ten largest clones take 3.5% to 5%. Sequencing was carried out using peripheral blood. The receptors originated from a human donor in a cohort sampled during active or convalescent COVID-19. Each CDR3 is given without its conserved first and last residue. The order of the fields is J gene, V gene, CDR3 protein.

TRBJ2-3,TRBV13,ASSSKSGGLMDTQY
TRBJ2-7,TRBV10-3,AISVSAAREQY
TRBJ2-7,TRBV6-5,ASQTGTGSHEQY
TRBJ1-2,TRBV5-1,ASSSPGQEYGYT
TRBJ2-1,TRBV6-2/TRBV6-3,ASSIQGYEQF
TRBJ1-5,TRBV9,ASNPGGGNQPQH
TRBJ2-1,TRBV5-1,ASSPGLAFNEQF
TRBJ2-7,TRBV6-5,ASTGTGLYEQY
TRBJ2-3,TRBV19,ASRVRARDTQY
TRBJ1-2,TRBV2,ARVVAGGFYGYT
TRBJ2-1,TRBV7-8,ASSLAARTGRGYNEQF
TRBJ1-5,TRBV29-1,SVALAGGGQPQH
TRBJ2-5,TRBV21-1,ASRNETSGGLETQY
TRBJ2-6,TRBV6-2/TRBV6-3,ASSLGQVISGANVLT
TRBJ1-4,TRBV28,ASSLYGQGAPREKLF